This passage covers 22 T cell receptor beta chains from one sample sequenced in a study of blood T cell repertoires in COVID-19. Profiling relied on immunoSEQ multiplex PCR, and the TCRdb table lists in-frame clones only, not all of them. The sample holds 70,000 to 100,000 clones, roughly 86% seen once. Material: peripheral blood. The receptor set was obtained from a man aged 50 or older with active or convalescent COVID-19.

V gene TRBV5-1 combines with J gene TRBJ2-1, with D possibly being TRBD2 (6 bases). Per germline, CDR1 SGHRS and CDR2 YFSETQ. This CDR3 comprises 15 residues. V was shortened by 4 bases and J by 1 base, with 12 bases between the two germline ends. The CDR3 loop reads CASSGDGGSYNEQFF. The CDR3, as DNA: TGCGCCAGCAGCGGGGACGGGGGTTCCTACAATGAGCAGTTCTTC.

The V gene is TRBV6-4, the J gene TRBJ1-6; TRBD1 agrees at 7 bases. This CDR3 is built from 14 residues. Germline V gene data show CDR1 as MRHNA and CDR2 as SNTAGT. J gave up 10 bases and V 3 bases, and 6 bases lay outside the gene matches. The CDR3 region has the DNA TGTGCCAGCAGTGAAGCACAGGGGTGGTCACCCCTCCACTTT. The encoded protein is CASSEAQGWSPLHF.

The chain links TRBV6-4 to TRBJ1-3, with 12 bases matching TRBD1. Trimming removed 6 bases from V and 4 bases from J; junction bases left unmatched: 1. CDR1 is MRHNA, CDR2 SNTAGT, per germline. The length of the CDR3 is 14 residues. The CDR3 here is CASRGQGAGNTIYF. The CDR3 bases are TGTGCCAGCAGGGGACAGGGGGCAGGAAACACCATATATTTT.

The V gene is TRBV2, the J gene TRBJ2-6; TRBD2 might be the D (5 bases). Germline V gene sequence: CDR1 SNHLY, CDR2 FYNNEI. Trimming removed 6 bases from V and 6 bases from J, with 18 bases in between. The CDR3 is made up of 16 amino acids. This chain's CDR3 is CASRYGIVLEANVLTF. The DNA for the CDR3 is TGTGCCAGCAGGTACGGGATAGTGCTCGAGGCCAACGTCCTGACTTTC.

The rearrangement joins TRBV3-1 (or the pseudogene TRBV3-2) to TRBJ1-1; 9 nucleotides line up with TRBD1. CDR1 is LGHDT and CDR2 is YNNKEL in the germline V gene (reference sequence). CDR3 length: 14 residues. J lost 7 bases, V lost 2 bases, and 5 bases had no gene match. The CDR3 protein is CASSQRDRVGEAFF. CDR3 sequence (DNA): TGTGCCAGCAGCCAACGGGACAGGGTTGGTGAAGCTTTCTTT.

There are a few counts of this clone. The rearrangement links TRBV14 to TRBJ1-6; maybe TRBD1 (5 bases). CDR3 size: 17 residues. The germline V gene has CDR1 SGHDN and CDR2 FVKESK. Trimming stripped 1 base from V and 2 bases from J, with 12 bases between. This chain's CDR3 is CASSQVAGAAYNSPLHF. The DNA for the CDR3 is TGTGCCAGCAGCCAAGTCGCTGGGGCCGCCTATAATTCACCCCTCCACTTT.

J is TRBJ2-1 and V is TRBV25-1; tentative D call: TRBD2 (7 bases). The CDR3 consists of 16 residues. The V gene lost 8 bases and the J gene lost 4 bases, with 21 bases spanning the gap. Germline V lookup: CDR1 MGHDK, CDR2 SYGVNS. The CDR3 protein is CASETVRGGSYNEQFF. The CDR3 nucleotides are TGTGCCAGCGAGACAGTAAGGGGGGGTAGTTACAATGAGCAGTTCTTC. The full variable domain, in which reference TRBV25-1 and TRBJ2-1 provide the parts outside the CDR3, is EADIYQTPRYLVIGTGKKITLECSQTMGHDKMYWYQQDPGMELHLIHYSYGVNSTEKGDLSSESTVSRIRTEHFPLTLESARPSHTSQYLCASETVRGGSYNEQFFGPGTRLTVL.

The chain recombines TRBV4-2 with TRBJ2-1; D not certain. Trimming pared 0 bases from V and 8 bases from J, leaving 5 bases between. Germline-derived CDR1 and CDR2 are LGHNA and YNFKEQ. The CDR3 spans 12 residues. CDR3 in DNA: TGTGCCAGCAGCCAAGATATCGATGAGCAGTTCTTC. It specifies CASSQDIDEQFF.

The chain joins TRBV15 to TRBJ1-2; D call uncertain. This CDR3 spans 14 amino acids. Germline assignment: CDR1 LNHNV and CDR2 YYDKDF (reference sequence). V shed 0 bases and J shed 0 bases, with 5 bases lying between them. CDR3 bases: TGTGCCACCAGCAGAGATGTAGCTAACTATGGCTACACCTTC. Its protein product is CATSRDVANYGYTF.

This chain uses TRBV5-6 with TRBJ1-2, with D possibly being TRBD1 (6 bases). The CDR3 length is 17 residues. Germline CDR1 SGHDT, CDR2 YYEEEE. Trimming shortened V by 3 bases and J by 1 base, and 19 bases separated the two germline ends. CDR3 loop: CASSWGTTAGGNYGYTF. CDR3 bases: TGTGCCAGCAGCTGGGGGACAACCGCCGGCGGTAACTATGGCTACACCTTC.

V gene TRBV9 combines with J gene TRBJ2-1; possibly TRBD2 for D (5 bases). V was shortened by 0 bases and J by 3 bases, with 16 bases between the two germline ends. From germline, CDR1 is SGDLS and CDR2 YYNGEE. The CDR3 length is 17 residues. The CDR3 region is CASSVDVGREGYNEQFF. CDR3 sequence (DNA): TGTGCCAGCAGCGTAGACGTAGGGAGAGAGGGCTACAATGAGCAGTTCTTC.

V and J are TRBV23-1 and TRBJ2-1; 7 positions agree with TRBD1. TRBV23-1 is an open reading frame whose function is uncertain. The V gene end was trimmed by 11 bases and the J gene end by 6 bases; junction bases not matched to a gene: 13. This CDR3 region has 14 residues. CDR3 sequence reads: CAQHRSGGLNEQFF. Here the CDR3 DNA reads TGCGCCCAGCACCGCTCAGGGGGTCTCAATGAGCAGTTCTTC.

V and J are TRBV5-5 and TRBJ2-7, with D tentatively TRBD1 (6 bases). This CDR3 contains 13 residues. Between the trimmed V and J ends, which lost 2 bases and 5 bases, there was a span of 11 bases. Per the germline V gene, CDR1 is SGHKS and CDR2 is YYEKEE (reference sequence). This CDR3 is CASSLGQFDEQYV. CDR3 in DNA: TGTGCCAGCAGCTTAGGACAGTTCGACGAGCAGTACGTC.

This chain joins TRBV27 and TRBJ2-1; TRBD1 matches at 7 bases. J gave up 5 bases and V 4 bases, and 2 bases lay outside the gene matches. The V gene's germline CDR1 is MNHEY and CDR2 SMNVEV (reference sequence). This CDR3 region has 13 residues. The CDR3: CASSWGTDNEQFF. The CDR3 DNA sequence: TGTGCCAGCAGTTGGGGGACAGACAATGAGCAGTTCTTC.

Written as DNA, the CDR3 is TGCGCCAGCAGCTTGGGGTCTTGGCAGGGGCCACCTATCGAGGGCTACACCTTC. Translation: CASSLGSWQGPPIEGYTF. The J gene is TRBJ1-2, the V gene TRBV5-1; D perhaps matches TRBD1 (6 bases). The CDR3 runs to 18 residues. Trimming took off 0 bases at V and 8 bases at J, with 26 bases between the two ends. CDR1 is SGHRS, CDR2 YFSETQ, per germline.

J is TRBJ2-4 and V is TRBV19; no reliable D call. V dropped 6 bases and J dropped 4 bases, with 13 bases sitting between them. Germline V gives CDR1 LNHDA, CDR2 SQIVND (reference sequence). The length of the CDR3 is 14 residues. This CDR3 reads CASSPTEMKNIQYF. The CDR3 DNA reads as TGTGCCAGTAGCCCAACAGAGATGAAAAACATTCAGTACTTC.

The rearrangement links TRBV12-3 or TRBV12-4 to TRBJ2-7, with 7 bases matching TRBD2. The junction had 4 bases not matched to a gene; V was cut back by 8 bases and J by 3 bases. There are 12 residues in the CDR3. The CDR3 DNA reads TGTGCCAGCGGGGGGGACGGCTACGAGCAGTACGTC. Its translation: CASGGDGYEQYV.

The V and J genes are TRBV4-1 and TRBJ2-7, with 7 bases fitting TRBD1. The CDR3 has 16 residues. V shed 1 base and J 0 bases; nucleotides not matched to a gene: 6. Germline V lookup: CDR1 MGHRA, CDR2 YSYEKL. CDR3 coding DNA: TGCGCCAGCAGCCAAGTTGAGGCAGGGGGCTCCTACGAGCAGTACTTC. Translating it yields CASSQVEAGGSYEQYF.

This clone was counted a single time. The chain couples TRBV5-1 to TRBJ2-3; tentatively, D is TRBD1 (5 bases). Germline V gene sequence: CDR1 SGHRS, CDR2 YFSETQ. V shed 4 bases and J shed 6 bases, with 18 bases lying between them. This CDR3 is 15 amino acids long. The CDR3 reads CASSQLDNFADTQYF. The CDR3 coding sequence is TGCGCCAGCAGCCAGCTGGACAACTTCGCCGATACGCAGTATTTT.

CDR3 loop: CASSPRGGGGDTQYF. The CDR3 DNA follows: TGTGCCAGCTCACCCCGAGGAGGCGGGGGCGATACGCAGTATTTT. The chain is built from TRBV18 and TRBJ2-3; perhaps TRBD2 as D (7 bases). This CDR3 comprises 15 residues. Trimming left V 3 bases short and J 6 bases short, with 16 bases between. CDR1 and CDR2 (germline): KGHSH, LQKENI.

The chain employs TRBV28 and TRBJ2-1, with D tentatively TRBD2 (5 bases). The CDR3 extends over 13 amino acids. The V end was cut by 7 bases, the J end by 5 bases, with 12 bases between. In germline, CDR1 is MDHEN, CDR2 SYDVKM. The CDR3 DNA sequence: TGTGCCAGCATCCTTCTCGGGGACAATGAGCAGTTCTTC. Its protein product is CASILLGDNEQFF. Variable domain in full (rest from reference TRBV28 and TRBJ2-1): DVKVTQSSRYLVKRTGEKVFLECVQDMDHENMFWYRQDPGLGLRLIYFSYDVKMKEKGDIPEGYSVSREKKERFSLILESASTNQTSMYLCASILLGDNEQFFGPGTRLTVL.

This clone showed up just a few times. The CDR3 sequence is CASSQGDSGGAQETQYF. The CDR3 DNA follows: TGTGCCAGCAGCCAAGGTGATAGCGGGGGCGCACAAGAGACCCAGTACTTC. J is TRBJ2-5 and V is TRBV4-2, with 9 positions matching TRBD2. Germline lookup yields CDR1 LGHNA and CDR2 YNFKEQ. The trim removed 1 base at V and 2 bases at J, leaving 8 bases unmatched. The CDR3 length is 17 residues.